The TCR beta chain under discussion was sequenced for a study of blood T cell repertoires in COVID-19. As for the study in general: Material from acute and convalescent COVID-19 was sourced from the United States, Italy and Spain.

The germline V gene has CDR1 SGHRS and CDR2 YFSETQ. Trimming cost V 3 bases and J 1 base, with 13 bases left between them. This CDR3 contains 15 residues. The table lists this clone with a few counts. As processed by the authors: Reference gene primers were amplified, and this amplification served to estimate nucleated cell counts. Profiling relied on immunoSEQ multiplex PCR, and the TCRdb table lists in-frame clones only, not all of them. V, J and clone size were drawn from that table, and D and trimming were deduced from the DNA. Among roughly 250,000 clones listed, about 87% were seen once. The sequenced material came from peripheral blood. The sequence was collected from a woman aged 40 to 55 with acute or convalescent COVID-19. The gene calls are TRBV5-1 and TRBJ1-1; D is perhaps TRBD1 (5 bases). The DNA of the CDR3 is TGCGCCAGCAGCTCCAGTGGGGGGGGGAACACTGAAGCTTTCTTT. It yields the protein CASSSSGGGNTEAFF.